A single sample gave rise to the 2 T cell receptor beta chains below, sequenced in a study of cytomegalovirus exposure and HLA in healthy donors. The PCR had 60 Vbeta and 13 Jbeta primers. TCRdb keeps only in-frame clones here, not all; method: immunoSEQ multiplex PCR. The sample holds 120,000 or so clones, around 80% seen once. Sequenced input: PBMCs. The origin of the receptors is a man in his fifties or sixties in good health and CMV-seronegative.

V is TRBV11-2 and J is TRBJ2-7; a weak D match, TRBD2 (5 bases). The CDR3 contains 15 residues. Between the trimmed V and J ends, which lost 7 bases and 0 bases, there was a span of 16 bases. CDR1 is SGHAT and CDR2 is FQNNGV in the germline V gene. The chain's CDR3 is CASKRLAQSSYEQYF. In DNA, the CDR3 is TGTGCCAGCAAGAGGCTAGCCCAATCCTCCTACGAGCAGTACTTC. Full variable domain (rest looked up from reference TRBV11-2 and TRBJ2-7): EAGVAQSPRYKIIEKRQSVAFWCNPISGHATLYWYQQILGQGPKLLIQFQNNGVVDDSQLPKDRFSAERLKGVDSTLKIQPAKLEDSAVYLCASKRLAQSSYEQYFGPGTRLTVT.

The chain uses TRBV7-2 and TRBJ2-7; 10 positions agree with TRBD2. The germline CDR1 and CDR2 sequences are SGHTA and FQGNSA. V lost 5 bases, J lost 4 bases, and 8 bases stayed unmatched. CDR3 length: 15 residues. The CDR3 sequence: CASSEREGPAYEQYF. The CDR3 nucleotides are TGTGCCAGCAGCGAGCGGGAGGGCCCTGCTTACGAGCAGTACTTC.